The 31 T cell receptor beta chains listed next were all sequenced from one sample in a study of shared clonotypes between healthy human individuals (dated by TCRdb to about 2020). Receptor amplification or capture employed the immunoSEQ multiplex PCR assay. TCRdb limited this immuneACCESS table to in-frame rearrangements with V and J called. A share of clones is missing; checked studies link under half to unresolved V genes, and the rest is unexplained. The sample profile shows hundreds of thousands of clones; 96% of them were found once. The ten largest clones represent approximately 0.1% of the sample. For the CD8 naive samples, CD45RO-negative cells were positively selected for CCR7, yielding a CD45RA+CCR7+ population from which TemRA cells were excluded. Sequenced input: naive CD8+ T cells sorted from blood. The sample's cell subset or site, from its label and the paper: CD45RA+CCR7+. These receptor sequences come from a woman in her thirties in good health.

V usage is TRBV4-2 and J usage is TRBJ2-5; maybe TRBD2 (6 bases). The CDR3 runs to 14 residues. V gave up 5 bases and J gave up 5 bases, with 15 bases separating them. CDR1 is LGHNA, CDR2 YNFKEQ, per germline. Here the CDR3 reads CASSSPDGGETQYF. The CDR3 DNA follows: TGTGCCAGCAGCTCCCCCGACGGAGGGGAGACCCAGTACTTC.

The chain uses TRBV2 and TRBJ2-1; tentatively, D is TRBD2 (6 bases). V lost 4 bases to trimming and J lost 9 bases, with 10 bases between them. This CDR3 contains 12 residues. The germline gives CDR1 SNHLY, CDR2 FYNNEI. The CDR3 is CASSVTSIEQFF. CDR3 nucleotides: TGTGCCAGCAGTGTAACTAGCATTGAGCAGTTCTTC.

This clone was recorded once. This chain links TRBV7-9 with TRBJ2-3; tentative D call: TRBD2 (6 bases). The length of the CDR3 is 15 residues. V gave up 5 bases and J gave up 0 bases, with 12 bases separating them. CDR1 and CDR2 (germline): SEHNR, FQNEAQ (reference sequence). In DNA, the CDR3 is TGTGCCAGCAGCGGGGACTTGGGGAGCACAGATACGCAGTATTTT. It yields the protein CASSGDLGSTDTQYF. Full variable domain (missing parts from reference TRBV7-9 and TRBJ2-3): DTGVSQNPRHKITKRGQNVTFRCDPISEHNRLYWYRQTLGQGPEFLTYFQNEAQLEKSRLLSDRFSAERPKGSFSTLEIQRTEQGDSAMYLCASSGDLGSTDTQYFGPGTRLTVL.

The gene calls are TRBV27 and TRBJ2-3; 11 bases align to TRBD2. Germline CDR1 MNHEY, CDR2 SMNVEV (reference sequence). J lost 7 bases, V lost 5 bases, and 11 bases had no gene match. This CDR3 spans 16 amino acids. The CDR3 protein is CASSGGTSGYRNTQYF. The CDR3 DNA is TGTGCCAGCAGTGGCGGGACTAGCGGATACCGGAATACGCAGTATTTT.

This chain connects TRBV27 to TRBJ2-7; 8 bases are a match to TRBD2. Germline trimming cut 5 bases from V and 0 bases from J; bases unmatched to any gene: 6. Germline CDR1 reads MNHEY; CDR2 reads SMNVEV (reference sequence). CDR3 length equals 15 residues. CDR3 coding DNA: TGTGCCAGCAGTGTAACCAGCGGGAGCTCCTACGAGCAGTACTTC. Its translation: CASSVTSGSSYEQYF.

V usage is TRBV5-1 and J usage is TRBJ1-1, with D hard to call. The germline V gene has CDR1 SGHRS and CDR2 YFSETQ. There are 14 residues in the CDR3. Trimming removed 4 bases at V and 5 bases at J, with 15 bases between. The CDR3 reads CASSGRGLQTEAFF. The CDR3 region has the DNA TGCGCCAGCAGCGGACGGGGTCTCCAAACTGAAGCTTTCTTT. The complete variable domain, with remaining parts taken from reference TRBV5-1 and TRBJ1-1, reads KAGVTQTPRYLIKTRGQQVTLSCSPISGHRSVSWYQQTPGQGLQFLFEYFSETQRNKGNFPGRFSGRQFSNSRSEMNVSTLELGDSALYLCASSGRGLQTEAFFGQGTRLTVV.

About this clone: Distinct nucleotide sequences in the sample also encode this CDR3. The genes are TRBV6-6 and TRBJ2-1; the D is unclear. Germline V CDR1 and CDR2: MNHNY, SVGAGI (reference sequence). The CDR3 covers 13 residues. The V gene lost 0 bases and the J gene lost 5 bases, with 5 bases spanning the gap. CDR3 sequence reads: CASSYSSNNEQFF. CDR3 DNA sequence: TGTGCCAGCAGTTACTCTTCCAACAATGAGCAGTTCTTC.

This clone was recorded once. This chain connects TRBV13 to TRBJ2-6; possible D gene TRBD2, 5 bases. Germline assignment: CDR1 PRHDT and CDR2 FYEKMQ (reference sequence). V was pared by 1 base and J by 0 bases, with 10 bases between. The CDR3 sequence is 17 residues long. CDR3 DNA sequence: TGTGCCAGCAGCTTAGTTGGCGGGTTCTCTGGGGCCAACGTCCTGACTTTC. It codes for CASSLVGGFSGANVLTF.

The chain is built from TRBV4-1 and TRBJ2-7; weak D call: TRBD2 (5 bases). Germline V gene data show CDR1 as MGHRA and CDR2 as YSYEKL. CDR3 length: 17 residues. The ends were cut back, 3 bases at V and 0 bases at J, with 18 bases in the middle. The CDR3 sequence: CASSQLGEWESSYEQYF. In DNA form, the CDR3 reads TGCGCCAGCAGCCAGTTGGGTGAGTGGGAGAGCTCCTACGAGCAGTACTTC.

Worth noting for this clone: In the same sample, other DNA sequences code for this CDR3. The V and J genes are TRBV27 and TRBJ2-3; TRBD2 matches 10 bases. The length of the CDR3 is 15 residues. CDR1 is MNHEY and CDR2 is SMNVEV in the germline V gene (reference sequence). Unmatched junction bases numbered 3, after V lost 5 bases and J lost 1 base. Here the CDR3 reads CASSPGTSGTDTQYF. CDR3 in DNA: TGTGCCAGCAGTCCGGGGACTAGCGGCACAGATACGCAGTATTTT.

The J gene is TRBJ2-5, the V gene TRBV29-1; the D gene is possibly TRBD2 (6 bases). V lost 4 bases to trimming and J lost 4 bases, with 13 bases between them. The germline V gene encodes CDR1 SQVTM and CDR2 ANQGSEA. This CDR3 has 13 residues. The CDR3 DNA sequence: TGCAGCGTTGGGCAAACGGAGGGAGAGACCCAGTACTTC. Translated: CSVGQTEGETQYF.

This clone was recorded only once. The sample contains more than one DNA sequence encoding this CDR3. The rearrangement joins TRBV7-8 to TRBJ2-2; TRBD2 agrees at 12 bases. Germline loops: CDR1 SGHVS, CDR2 FQNEAQ. The CDR3 covers 16 residues. The trim removed 5 bases at V and 1 base at J, leaving 2 bases unmatched. CDR3 coding DNA: TGTGCCAGCAGCCAGGGACTAGCGGGGAACACCGGGGAGCTGTTTTTT. Translation gives CASSQGLAGNTGELFF.

The chain links TRBV5-6 to TRBJ2-4; 10 bases line up with TRBD2. Germline V lookup: CDR1 SGHDT, CDR2 YYEEEE. The junction had 13 bases not matched to a gene; V was cut back by 4 bases and J by 6 bases. CDR3 size: 17 residues. This CDR3 reads CASSVASGSRRTNIQYF. CDR3 in DNA: TGTGCCAGCAGCGTAGCTAGCGGGAGCCGCCGGACAAACATTCAGTACTTC.

Of note for this clone: Additional DNA sequences in this sample encode the identical CDR3. V is TRBV5-4 and J is TRBJ2-2; D unresolved. Trimming left V 2 bases short and J 7 bases short, with 6 bases between. Germline values: CDR1 SGHNT, CDR2 YYREEE (reference sequence). The CDR3 totals 12 residues. This CDR3 is CASSFSGGELFF. The CDR3 region has the DNA TGTGCCAGCAGCTTCTCCGGCGGGGAGCTGTTTTTT.

The V call is TRBV2, the J call TRBJ2-1, with 9 bases identical to TRBD1. From germline, CDR1 is SNHLY and CDR2 FYNNEI. After removal of 4 bases from V and 3 bases from J, the junction contained 4 bases not matched to a gene. The CDR3 consists of 15 residues. The CDR3: CASSASGQGYNEQFF. The CDR3 region has the DNA TGTGCCAGCAGTGCCTCGGGACAGGGCTACAATGAGCAGTTCTTC.

The CDR3 reads CASSITGEGFTDTQYF. CDR3 sequence (DNA): TGTGCCAGCAGCATAACAGGAGAGGGATTCACAGATACGCAGTATTTT. This chain links TRBV7-6 with TRBJ2-3; either TRBD1 or TRBD2 may supply D (5 bases each). Trimming left V 5 bases short and J 2 bases short, with 17 bases between. The CDR3 runs 16 residues. Per germline, CDR1 SGHVS and CDR2 FNYEAQ.

V is TRBV5-4 and J is TRBJ1-1; D gene unclear. Per germline, CDR1 SGHNT and CDR2 YYREEE (reference sequence). Trimming left V 4 bases short and J 4 bases short, with 14 bases between. The CDR3 sequence is 14 residues long. In DNA form, the CDR3 reads TGTGCCAGCAGCCGGATGGGGTTGAGCACTGAAGCTTTCTTT. Its translation: CASSRMGLSTEAFF.

In regard to this clone: Other DNA sequences in the same sample also yield this CDR3. The CDR3 protein is CASRSGTDTQYF. In DNA, the CDR3 is TGCGCCAGCAGAAGCGGCACAGATACGCAGTATTTT. The V gene is TRBV5-1, the J gene TRBJ2-3; no definite D call. CDR1 and CDR2 from the germline V gene are SGHRS and YFSETQ. This CDR3 is built from 12 residues. Deletions cut 5 bases from V and 1 base from J, with 5 bases between.

The CDR3 spells CASSLGAGGSYEQYF. The CDR3 region has the DNA TGTGCCAGCAGCTTGGGCGCGGGAGGCTCCTACGAGCAGTACTTC. The rearrangement joins TRBV5-4 to TRBJ2-7; TRBD2 aligns across 8 bases. This CDR3 spans 15 amino acids. Germline CDR1 reads SGHNT; CDR2 reads YYREEE (reference sequence). J lost 0 bases, V lost 0 bases, and 2 bases had no gene match.

The DNA for the CDR3 is TGTGCCAGCAGCGCCGGGTCCTCCTACGAGCAGTACTTC. Translating gives CASSAGSSYEQYF. The chain joins TRBV9 to TRBJ2-7; no reliable D call. Per germline, CDR1 SGDLS and CDR2 YYNGEE. The CDR3 runs to 13 residues. V gave up 3 bases and J gave up 0 bases, with 7 bases separating them.

The rearrangement uses TRBV28 and TRBJ1-1; D not resolved. Germline values: CDR1 MDHEN, CDR2 SYDVKM. V lost 5 bases to trimming and J lost 4 bases, with 14 bases between them. The CDR3 runs to 14 residues. This chain's CDR3 is CASSLLGVVTEAFF. The CDR3 DNA is TGTGCCAGCAGTCTCCTCGGGGTTGTCACTGAAGCTTTCTTT.

The chain employs TRBV4-1 and TRBJ1-5, with 7 bases that match TRBD1. The germline CDR1 and CDR2 sequences are MGHRA and YSYEKL. This CDR3 has 15 amino acids. V was pared by 2 bases and J by 2 bases, with 3 bases of the junction left unmatched. The CDR3 nucleotides read TGCGCCAGCAGCCAACGGACAGGCGGCAATCAGCCCCAGCATTTT. Its protein is CASSQRTGGNQPQHF.

CDR3 sequence (DNA): TGTGCCAGCAGTGAACTGGGACAGGGGGTTATTTGGGCTCAGCCCCAGCATTTT. This translates into CASSELGQGVIWAQPQHF. The genes are TRBV6-1 and TRBJ1-5; 11 positions agree with TRBD1. From germline, CDR1 is MNHNS and CDR2 SASEGT. The CDR3 runs to 18 residues. V trimming: 2 bases; J trimming: 6 bases; junction bases outside the gene matches: 12.

CDR3 amino acids: CASSLGPSGEQYF. The CDR3 nucleotides read TGTGCCAGCAGCTTAGGTCCTAGCGGCGAGCAGTACTTC. The V call is TRBV7-9, the J call TRBJ2-7; 7 bases line up with TRBD2. The CDR3 spans 13 residues. V gave up 1 base and J gave up 6 bases; unmatched junction bases: 3. The germline V gene encodes CDR1 SEHNR and CDR2 FQNEAQ (reference sequence).

V and J are TRBV9 and TRBJ2-7, with D perhaps TRBD2 (5 bases). The CDR3 totals 14 residues. The V and J ends lost 4 bases and 2 bases respectively, with 13 bases between them. The germline CDR1 and CDR2 sequences are SGDLS and YYNGEE. The CDR3 DNA sequence: TGTGCCAGCAGCCCCTCGGACTTTACCTACGAGCAGTACTTC. Its translation: CASSPSDFTYEQYF.

This clone was picked up one time. This chain uses TRBV10-1 with TRBJ1-1; D unresolved. This CDR3 is built from 14 residues. Germline lookup yields CDR1 WNHNN and CDR2 SYGVQD (reference sequence). The V gene lost 3 bases and the J gene lost 4 bases, with 12 bases spanning the gap. CDR3 coding DNA: TGCGCCAGCAGTGACCCAACTACGAGCACTGAAGCTTTCTTT. Its protein product is CASSDPTTSTEAFF.

This clone came up a few times. The chain employs TRBV4-1 and TRBJ1-5; possibly TRBD1 for D (5 bases). The ends were cut back, 3 bases at V and 6 bases at J, with 12 bases in the middle. Per the germline V gene, CDR1 is MGHRA and CDR2 is YSYEKL. The CDR3 runs 14 residues. The CDR3 coding sequence is TGCGCCAGCAGCCATACCCTGACAGCTCAGCCCCAGCATTTT. This gives the protein CASSHTLTAQPQHF.

V gene TRBV11-2 combines with J gene TRBJ2-1; TRBD2 aligns across 10 bases. From germline, CDR1 is SGHAT and CDR2 FQNNGV. With 0 bases clipped from V and 7 bases from J, the junction kept 6 bases outside the gene matches. The CDR3 extends over 16 amino acids. This CDR3 reads CASSLDSSGSLNEQFF. The CDR3 nucleotides are TGTGCCAGCAGCTTAGATTCTAGCGGGAGTCTTAATGAGCAGTTCTTC.

The CDR3 DNA reads TGTGCCAGTGGGGACAGGGGGCTTTATGGCTACACCTTC. It codes for CASGDRGLYGYTF. The chain recombines TRBV19 with TRBJ1-2; 12 positions agree with TRBD1. With 8 bases clipped from V and 5 bases from J, the junction kept 3 bases outside the gene matches. The CDR3 length is 13 residues. Germline V gene sequence: CDR1 LNHDA, CDR2 SQIVND (reference sequence).

In DNA, the CDR3 is TGTGCCAGCAGGGAGTTAGGGGTTGTCTACGAGCAGTACTTC. Protein: CASRELGVVYEQYF. The chain combines TRBV28 with TRBJ2-7, with D maybe TRBD1 (5 bases). The CDR3 totals 14 residues. Germline values: CDR1 MDHEN, CDR2 SYDVKM. Trimming took off 6 bases at V and 3 bases at J, with 15 bases between the two ends.

The chain joins TRBV7-2 to TRBJ2-1, with 9 bases aligning to TRBD2. Germline V gene lookup returns CDR1 SGHTA and CDR2 FQGNSA. Trimming at V came to 5 bases and at J to 9 bases, leaving 11 bases not matched to a gene. This CDR3 contains 15 residues. The CDR3 DNA sequence: TGTGCCAGCAGCCCCCGAAGCGGGAGGCTCCTTGAGCAGTTCTTC. As protein: CASSPRSGRLLEQFF.